Presented here are 19 T cell receptor beta chains from one specimen sequenced in a study of blood T cells in healthy people across ages. With a J-beta primer mix and a sample-barcoded 5' primer, a second PCR ran about 7 to 12 cycles. In TCRdb, the 5' RACE reads were re-called with MiXCR into one record per CDR3 protein. The table records about 2 million distinct CDR3 sequences, around 50% of them present only once. The material sequenced was blood. These receptors were obtained from a woman in her 40s in good health.

J is TRBJ2-5 and V is TRBV10-2; possible D gene TRBD1, 5 bases. V lost 6 bases and J lost 5, with 19 bases in between. There are 15 residues in the CDR3. Germline V gene data show CDR1 as WSHSY and CDR2 as SAAADI. The CDR3 DNA is TGCGCCAGCAGACCCGGACATGCCCAGGTGGAGACCCAGTACTTC. The encoded protein is CASRPGHAQVETQYF.

This chain uses TRBV7-2 with TRBJ2-7, with 7 bases lining up with TRBD2. J gave up 1 base and V 1 base, and 7 bases lay outside the gene matches. The length of the CDR3 is 16 residues. Germline-derived CDR1 and CDR2 are SGHTA and FQGNSA. The CDR3 nucleotides read TGTGCCAGCAGCTTAGGCGGCGGGGGAAGGTCCTACGAGCAGTACTTC. Translating gives CASSLGGGGRSYEQYF.

V usage is TRBV25-1 and J usage is TRBJ2-1; 10 nucleotides align to TRBD1. CDR1 MGHDK and CDR2 SYGVNS come from the germline V gene. The CDR3 spans 17 residues. The trim removed 4 bases at V and 2 bases at J, leaving 8 bases unmatched. The CDR3 protein is CASSAQDRGLTYNEQFF. Written as DNA, the CDR3 is TGTGCCAGCAGTGCCCAGGACAGGGGGTTGACCTACAATGAGCAGTTCTTC.

This CDR3 reads CASSQGDRALEQYF. The CDR3 nucleotides are TGTGCCAGCAGCCAAGGGGACAGGGCGCTCGAGCAGTACTTC. This rearrangement joins TRBV4-2 to TRBJ2-7, with 9 nucleotides matching TRBD1. The CDR3 has 14 amino acids. From germline, CDR1 is LGHNA and CDR2 YNFKEQ. V was clipped by 1 base and J by 6 bases; unmatched bases: 4.

This clonotype was counted a few times. The rearrangement uses TRBV28 and TRBJ2-5, with unresolved D. The CDR3 totals 14 residues. Germline V CDR1 and CDR2: MDHEN, SYDVKM. The V end was cut by 2 bases, the J end by 5 bases, with 12 bases between. Here the CDR3 DNA reads TGTGCCAGCAGTTTACCGGCCACGACGGAGACCCAGTACTTC. This gives the protein CASSLPATTETQYF.

This clonotype turned up a few times. The J gene is TRBJ1-2, the V gene TRBV20-1, with 8 positions matching TRBD1. The CDR3 runs to 14 residues. V lost 0 bases to trimming and J lost 4 bases; unmatched junction nucleotides: 4. Looked up from germline, CDR1 is DFQATT and CDR2 is SNEGSKA (reference sequence). CDR3 loop: CSARDWDRSYGYTF. Written as DNA, the CDR3 is TGCAGTGCTAGAGATTGGGACAGGAGCTATGGCTACACCTTC.

V usage is TRBV28 and J usage is TRBJ2-4, with 8 bases matching TRBD2. The J call may not be correct, given that the DNA end is closer to TRBJ2-7. Per germline, CDR1 MDHEN and CDR2 SYDVKM. This CDR3 comprises 17 residues. CDR3 region: CASRGPRRGGGSYEQYF. The CDR3 region has the DNA TGTGCCAGCAGGGGCCCTCGACGGGGGGGCGGGTCCTACGAGCAGTACTTC.

This chain connects TRBV14 to TRBJ2-5; D not certain. Germline V CDR1 and CDR2: SGHDN, FVKESK. The CDR3 has 14 residues. The V and J ends lost 4 bases and 1 base respectively, with 10 bases between them. In nucleotides, the CDR3 is TGTGCCAGCAGCCGGCACTTGGGCCAAGAGACCCAGTACTTC. This translates into CASSRHLGQETQYF.

The J gene is TRBJ1-6, the V gene TRBV7-6; 7 nucleotides agree with TRBD1. Germline V CDR1 and CDR2: SGHVS, FNYEAQ. V was pared by 1 base and J by 7 bases, with 13 bases of the junction left unmatched. This CDR3 is built from 18 residues. This CDR3 is CASSLGLQGLTGNSPLHF. The CDR3, as DNA: TGTGCCAGCAGCTTAGGGTTACAGGGGCTAACCGGCAATTCACCCCTCCACTTT.

The V gene is TRBV29-1, the J gene TRBJ2-1, with a tentative D call TRBD2 (6 bases). Trimming removed 0 bases at V and 11 bases at J, with 11 bases between. Germline V gene sequence: CDR1 SQVTM, CDR2 ANQGSEA. This CDR3 is 12 amino acids long. CDR3 nucleotide sequence: TGCAGCGTTGAAGACTTAGCGGAGCAGCAGTTCTTC. Encoded protein: CSVEDLAEQQFF.

V and J are TRBV7-8 and TRBJ2-6; 9 bases match TRBD1. This CDR3 region has 16 residues. Trimming removed 5 bases from V and 2 bases from J; junction bases left unmatched: 4. Germline CDR1 is SGHVS and CDR2 is FQNEAQ. CDR3 sequence reads: CASSLWTGAGANVLTF. The CDR3 nucleotides are TGTGCCAGCAGCCTATGGACAGGGGCTGGGGCCAACGTCCTGACTTTC. Filled out from reference TRBV7-8 and TRBJ2-6, the complete variable domain reads GAGVSQSPRYKVAKRGQDVALRCDPISGHVSLFWYQQALGQGPEFLTYFQNEAQLDKSGLPSDRFFAERPEGSVSTLKIQRTQQEDSAVYLCASSLWTGAGANVLTFGAGSRLTVL.

This clonotype was seen only a few times. The chain is built from TRBV2 and TRBJ2-1, with a weak D call TRBD2 (5 bases). V was shortened by 10 bases and J by 4 bases, with 11 bases between the two germline ends. The V gene's germline CDR1 is SNHLY and CDR2 FYNNEI. The CDR3 sequence is 12 residues long. The CDR3 spells CATQSGYNEQFF. As DNA, the CDR3 is TGTGCCACCCAATCGGGATACAATGAGCAGTTCTTC.

This clonotype was seen a handful of times. The V and J genes are TRBV12-3 or TRBV12-4 and TRBJ2-7; 8 nucleotides match TRBD2. The CDR3 loop spans 13 amino acids. Trimming at V came to 7 bases and at J to 3 bases, leaving 5 bases not matched to a gene. Here the CDR3 DNA reads TGTGCCAGCACCTCCAGCGGGGGCTACGAGCAGTACTTC. Translated: CASTSSGGYEQYF.

This clonotype was counted only a few times. V is TRBV20-1 and J is TRBJ2-5, with D possibly TRBD1 on 5 matching bases. The CDR3 contains 17 residues. Deletions cut 0 bases from V and 1 base from J, with 18 bases between. The germline V gene encodes CDR1 DFQATT and CDR2 SNEGSKA (reference sequence). Here the CDR3 DNA reads TGCAGTGCTAGAGATAGCCAGGGCAGGTACTTCCAAGAGACCCAGTACTTC. Translation: CSARDSQGRYFQETQYF.

The chain has TRBV4-3 and TRBJ2-3; TRBD1 matches 7 bases. V lost 0 bases, J lost 6 bases, and 9 bases stayed unmatched. From germline, CDR1 is LGHNA and CDR2 YSLEER. This CDR3 is built from 16 residues. In DNA form, the CDR3 reads TGCGCCAGCAGCCAAGAGAGTTTAAGGGGGCGGGATACGCAGTATTTT. Translated, it gives CASSQESLRGRDTQYF.

This chain uses TRBV20-1 with TRBJ2-3, with no clear D. The CDR3 is made up of 15 amino acids. CDR1 DFQATT and CDR2 SNEGSKA come from the germline V gene (reference sequence). The germline V and J ends were trimmed by 5 bases and 0 bases, with 15 bases remaining between them. CDR3 protein: CSAEDRRASTDTQYF. CDR3 DNA sequence: TGCAGTGCTGAGGACCGGCGTGCTAGCACAGATACGCAGTATTTT.

The chain has TRBV6-1 and TRBJ2-1, with D tentatively TRBD1 or TRBD2 (5 bases each). This CDR3 has 14 residues. CDR1 and CDR2 from the germline V gene are MNHNS and SASEGT. Trimming shortened V by 6 bases and J by 10 bases, and 19 bases separated the two germline ends. CDR3 region: CASSGQAVGREQFF. Here the CDR3 DNA reads TGTGCCAGCAGCGGACAAGCGGTTGGTCGAGAGCAGTTCTTC.

The sample holds a few counts of this clonotype. The chain combines TRBV12-3 or TRBV12-4 with TRBJ2-3; tentatively, D is TRBD1 or TRBD2 (6 bases each). Trimming stripped 5 bases from V and 5 bases from J, with 14 bases between. The CDR3 spans 14 residues. The CDR3 nucleotides are TGTGCCAGCAGTACCACGGGGGCGGGAGATACGCAGTATTTT. As protein: CASSTTGAGDTQYF.

The sample holds one count of this clonotype. V and J are TRBV11-2 and TRBJ1-1; no definite D call. V was pared by 1 base and J by 5 bases, with 11 bases between. The CDR3 spans 14 residues. In germline, CDR1 is SGHAT, CDR2 FQNNGV. The CDR3, as DNA: TGTGCCAGCAGCTTAGCGGGGTTTGTGACTGAAGCTTTCTTT. Its translation: CASSLAGFVTEAFF.